This passage covers 13 T cell receptor beta chains from one sample sequenced in a study of radiotherapy plus CTLA-4 blockade in lung cancer. This table comes from immunoSEQ multiplex PCR, and its TCRdb copy is limited to in-frame clones, with some not included. The sample lists approximately 75,000 clones; approximately 80% were seen once. The sample was peripheral blood, taken from a patient treated with radiotherapy plus ipilimumab. Source of these receptors: a human donor with non-small cell lung cancer who had a complete response to radiotherapy plus ipilimumab.

The CDR3 coding sequence is TGTGCCACCAGCAGGGGGGGGCTGGCCTATGGCTACACCTTC. This sequence encodes CATSRGGLAYGYTF. The chain has TRBV15 and TRBJ1-2, with D tentatively TRBD1 (6 bases). The CDR3 has 14 amino acids. CDR1 is LNHNV, CDR2 YYDKDF, per germline (reference sequence). Trimming pared 3 bases from V and 4 bases from J, leaving 12 bases between.

The V gene is TRBV21-1, the J gene TRBJ2-7; the D call in the table, TRBD2, was not verified against the DNA. TRBV21-1 is reported as a pseudogene. This CDR3 comprises 18 residues. The CDR3 nucleotides are TGTGCCAGCAGCAAAGGCTTCTTAAGGAGAGTAGGTGTCCACGAGCAGTACTTC. Protein: CASSKGFLRRVGVHEQYF.

The rearrangement uses TRBV6-5 and TRBJ2-1, with 9 nucleotides matching TRBD2. With V trimmed by 6 bases and J by 10 bases, 7 bases remained unmatched. The CDR3 sequence is 13 residues long. Germline V lookup: CDR1 MNHEY, CDR2 SVGAGI. CDR3 protein: CASRLGTSYEQFF. The CDR3 nucleotides read TGTGCCAGCAGACTAGGGACTAGCTACGAGCAGTTCTTC.

The V gene is TRBV10-3, the J gene TRBJ2-7, with no clear D. In germline, CDR1 is ENHRY, CDR2 SYGVKD. V gave up 10 bases and J gave up 1 base, with 14 bases separating them. CDR3 length: 13 residues. The CDR3 DNA reads TGTGCCACCAGACAATCCTTGTCCTACGAGCAGTACGTC. It is translated as CATRQSLSYEQYV.

V and J are TRBV5-8 and TRBJ1-5; tentative D call: TRBD1 (5 bases). CDR3 length: 15 residues. From germline, CDR1 is SGHTS and CDR2 YDEGEE. Deletions cut 0 bases from V and 6 bases from J, with 13 bases between. In nucleotides, the CDR3 is TGTGCCAGCAGCTTGGCCGGGGGGAATGGTCAGCCCCAGCATTTT. The encoded protein is CASSLAGGNGQPQHF.

The rearrangement links TRBV27 to TRBJ2-1, with D possibly called TRBD1 or TRBD2 (5 bases each). The CDR3 covers 15 residues. CDR1 is MNHEY, CDR2 SMNVEV, per germline (reference sequence). V dropped 5 bases and J dropped 9 bases, with 20 bases sitting between them. CDR3 nucleotides: TGTGCCAGCAGTCCCCGGGGCCCGGAGCTTAGTGAGCAGTTCTTC. Translating gives CASSPRGPELSEQFF.

There are a few counts of this clone. The genes are TRBV11-3 and TRBJ1-1, with D unclear. The V end lost 1 base, the J end lost 3 bases, and 6 bases lay between the germline ends. This CDR3 has 13 residues. Germline V lookup: CDR1 SGHNT, CDR2 YENEEA. Here the CDR3 DNA reads TGTGCCAGCAGCTTAGCGCGGTACACTGAAGCTTTCTTT. Residues: CASSLARYTEAFF.

The chain is built from TRBV6-5 and TRBJ2-7; no reliable D call. The CDR3 consists of 13 residues. Deletions cut 4 bases from V and 0 bases from J, with 7 bases between. Germline CDR1 and CDR2: MNHEY and SVGAGI. CDR3 bases: TGTGCCAGCAGTTTGCAGATCTCCTACGAGCAGTACTTC. Translation gives CASSLQISYEQYF.

The gene calls are TRBV2 and TRBJ2-5, with 14 bases identical to TRBD2. The V segment lost 2 bases and the J segment 1 base; nucleotides outside the gene matches: 6. Germline V gene data show CDR1 as SNHLY and CDR2 as FYNNEI. The CDR3 has 18 amino acids. CDR3 coding DNA: TGTGCCAGCAGTGAACCCTGGACTAGCGGGAGGTCCCAAGAGACCCAGTACTTC. Translation: CASSEPWTSGRSQETQYF.

The V gene is TRBV5-4, the J gene TRBJ1-1; unclear D gene. Germline lookup yields CDR1 SGHNT and CDR2 YYREEE (reference sequence). The CDR3 has 13 amino acids. Trimming removed 0 bases from V and 2 bases from J, with 5 bases in between. Written as DNA, the CDR3 is TGTGCCAGCAGCTTGGAACCTAACACTGAAGCTTTCTTT. It specifies CASSLEPNTEAFF.

The genes are TRBV2 and TRBJ2-3, with 9 bases aligning to TRBD2. J was trimmed by 4 bases and V by 6 bases; bases with no gene match: 5. The CDR3 consists of 14 residues. CDR1 SNHLY and CDR2 FYNNEI come from the germline V gene. The CDR3 nucleotides read TGTGCCAGCAGCCGGACTAGCGTGGCAGATACGCAGTATTTT. Protein: CASSRTSVADTQYF.

The chain joins TRBV5-4 to TRBJ2-3; 12 bases line up with TRBD2. Trimming removed 4 bases from V and 3 bases from J; junction bases left unmatched: 6. Germline V gives CDR1 SGHNT, CDR2 YYREEE (reference sequence). The CDR3 covers 16 residues. CDR3 DNA: TGTGCCAGCAGCCCTAGCGGGGGGGCTGGGACAGATACGCAGTATTTT. Its protein product is CASSPSGGAGTDTQYF.

This clone appeared a few times. This rearrangement joins TRBV28 to TRBJ1-5; D may be TRBD1 (6 bases). The germline V and J ends were trimmed by 6 bases and 2 bases, with 14 bases remaining between them. Germline V gives CDR1 MDHEN, CDR2 SYDVKM. The CDR3 is 15 residues long. The CDR3 bases are TGTGCCAGCAGATCGGGGGCGGTCGGCAATCAGCCCCAGCATTTT. Amino acids: CASRSGAVGNQPQHF.